Shown below are 3 T cell receptor beta chains from a single sample sequenced in a study of cytomegalovirus exposure and HLA in healthy donors. The PCR employed 60 Vbeta primers together with 13 Jbeta primers. Only in-frame clones appear in the TCRdb table, and some are missing; sequencing was by immunoSEQ multiplex PCR. Seen here are some 100,000 clones, about 80% observed once, and the top ten hold roughly 8%. Sequenced: PBMCs. Source of these receptors: a woman aged 45-59 years in good health and CMV-seropositive.

This sequence joins TRBV7-2 and TRBJ1-2; perhaps TRBD1 as D (5 bases). Germline V gives CDR1 SGHTA, CDR2 FQGNSA. The CDR3 sequence is 14 residues long. V lost 5 bases and J 6 bases, leaving 16 bases between the germline ends. CDR3 DNA sequence: TGTGCCAGCAGCCTCAACAAAGGGGTTGATGGCTACACCTTC. Translating gives CASSLNKGVDGYTF.

This rearrangement joins TRBV5-4 to TRBJ2-7; 8 nucleotides agree with TRBD2. V dropped 3 bases and J dropped 3; count of bases not matched to a gene: 5. Germline lookup yields CDR1 SGHNT and CDR2 YYREEE (reference sequence). This CDR3 has 14 amino acids. The CDR3 loop is CASSSPGLGYEQYF. The CDR3 DNA reads as TGTGCCAGCAGCTCCCCGGGACTAGGCTACGAGCAGTACTTC.

This clone was counted a few times. V and J are TRBV6-5 and TRBJ2-2, with 8 bases identical to TRBD1. The CDR3 is made up of 14 amino acids. Germline values: CDR1 MNHEY, CDR2 SVGAGI. The junction had 8 bases not matched to a gene; V was cut back by 7 bases and J by 7 bases. Here the CDR3 DNA reads TGTGCCAGCAAGGGCAGGGGGCAAGGCGGGGAGCTGTTTTTT. This sequence encodes CASKGRGQGGELFF.